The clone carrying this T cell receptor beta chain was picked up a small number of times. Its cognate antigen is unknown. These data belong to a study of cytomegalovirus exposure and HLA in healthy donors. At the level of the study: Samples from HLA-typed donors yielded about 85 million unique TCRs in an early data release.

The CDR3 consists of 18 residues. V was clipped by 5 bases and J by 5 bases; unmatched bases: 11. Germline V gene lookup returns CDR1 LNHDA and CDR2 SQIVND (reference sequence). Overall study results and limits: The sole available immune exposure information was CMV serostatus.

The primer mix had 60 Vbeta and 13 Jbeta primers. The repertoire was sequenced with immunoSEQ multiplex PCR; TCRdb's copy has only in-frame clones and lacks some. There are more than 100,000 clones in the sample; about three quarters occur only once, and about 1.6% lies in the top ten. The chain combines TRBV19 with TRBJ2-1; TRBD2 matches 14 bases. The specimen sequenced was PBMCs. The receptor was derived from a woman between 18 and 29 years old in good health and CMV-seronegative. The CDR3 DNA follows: TGTGCCAGTAGTCGCCCCGGGACTAGCGGGGGCGGCGACAATGAGCAGTTCTTC. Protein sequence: CASSRPGTSGGGDNEQFF.